This T cell receptor beta chain was found in a study of identical twins. This clonotype was picked up a small number of times. The V and J ends lost 0 bases and 7 bases, in that order; junction bases with no gene match: 5. CDR1 MNHEY and CDR2 SVGAGI come from the germline V gene. The CDR3 totals 15 residues. TCRdb re-analysed the 5' RACE reads in MiXCR, keeping a single row per CDR3 protein. Of hundreds of thousands of distinct CDR3 sequences in the sample, around 20% are singletons; the top ten hold roughly 4.3%. This sample also belongs to another study, concerning T cells expressing NK-cell markers.

The TCR sequence derives from a woman aged 18 to 35 in good health. The sample taken for sequencing was PBMCs. The chain couples TRBV6-5 to TRBJ2-7, with 11 bases lining up with TRBD1. The CDR3 nucleotides are TGTGCCAGCAGTTACTCACGGACAGGGGGCGGAGAGCAGTACTTC. Translated: CASSYSRTGGGEQYF.